The 13 T cell receptor beta chains presented below share a single source sample, sequenced in a study of cytomegalovirus exposure and HLA in healthy donors. It was with 60 Vbeta and 13 Jbeta primers that the PCR ran. TCRdb's table, derived via immunoSEQ multiplex PCR, lists solely in-frame clones and lacks some. This table holds 150,000 to 200,000 clones, approximately 75% found once. Sequenced material: PBMCs. The receptors were gathered from a woman aged 18-29 years in good health and CMV-seronegative.

The CDR3 DNA reads TGTGCCAGCAGCTCAGGTTGGCTCTCTGGAAACACCATATATTTT. It codes for CASSSGWLSGNTIYF. The chain is built from TRBV5-5 and TRBJ1-3; D gene uncertain. V was trimmed by 3 bases and J by 0 bases, leaving 10 bases between them. Germline V gene lookup returns CDR1 SGHKS and CDR2 YYEKEE (reference sequence). The CDR3 is 15 residues long.

The rearrangement uses TRBV27 and TRBJ2-3; 8 nucleotides align to TRBD1. The germline V gene encodes CDR1 MNHEY and CDR2 SMNVEV (reference sequence). With 2 bases clipped from V and 1 base from J, the junction kept 5 bases outside the gene matches. The CDR3 totals 16 residues. The CDR3, as DNA: TGTGCCAGCAGTTTAGCTCCGGGACAGGGCACAGATACGCAGTATTTT. Encoded protein: CASSLAPGQGTDTQYF.

The rearrangement uses TRBV5-1 and TRBJ2-7; the match to TRBD1 covers 11 bases. Trimming at V came to 4 bases and at J to 6 bases, leaving 6 bases not matched to a gene. Germline lookup yields CDR1 SGHRS and CDR2 YFSETQ. This CDR3 contains 14 residues. CDR3 sequence (DNA): TGCGCCAGCAGCGTACGGGACAGGGGGAGCGAGCAGTACTTC. Residues: CASSVRDRGSEQYF. Variable domain in full (rest from reference TRBV5-1 and TRBJ2-7): KAGVTQTPRYLIKTRGQQVTLSCSPISGHRSVSWYQQTPGQGLQFLFEYFSETQRNKGNFPGRFSGRQFSNSRSEMNVSTLELGDSALYLCASSVRDRGSEQYFGPGTRLTVT.

This chain's CDR3 is CASSVVRFEDEQFF. The CDR3 bases are TGTGCCAGCAGCGTAGTAAGGTTTGAGGATGAGCAGTTCTTC. V is TRBV9 and J is TRBJ2-1, with unresolved D. This CDR3 region has 14 residues. Looked up from germline, CDR1 is SGDLS and CDR2 is YYNGEE. The ends were cut back, 0 bases at V and 8 bases at J, with 12 bases in the middle.

This clone was seen once. J is TRBJ2-7 and V is TRBV2; no clear D gene. CDR3 size: 14 residues. Trimming removed 3 bases at V and 2 bases at J, with 11 bases between. Per germline, CDR1 SNHLY and CDR2 FYNNEI. In nucleotides, the CDR3 is TGTGCCAGCAGTGACGTGGGCAGACCCTACGAGCAGTACTTC. It translates to CASSDVGRPYEQYF.

V usage is TRBV6-6 and J usage is TRBJ1-1; 7 bases map to TRBD1. The V and J ends lost 5 bases and 3 bases, in that order; junction bases with no gene match: 12. Germline V gene sequence: CDR1 MNHNY, CDR2 SVGAGI (reference sequence). The CDR3 is 16 amino acids. CDR3 in DNA: TGTGCCAGCAGTCAGGGACAGTTCCGGAGTGACACTGAAGCTTTCTTT. Its protein is CASSQGQFRSDTEAFF.

The chain couples TRBV25-1 to TRBJ1-4; D is ambiguous. There are 15 residues in the CDR3. The V and J ends lost 3 bases and 6 bases respectively, with 14 bases between them. Germline assignment: CDR1 MGHDK and CDR2 SYGVNS. The CDR3 nucleotides read TGTGCCAGCAGTGAGGCCGTGGGCCCAGATGAAAAACTGTTTTTT. This translates into CASSEAVGPDEKLFF. The full variable domain, in which reference TRBV25-1 and TRBJ1-4 provide the parts outside the CDR3, is EADIYQTPRYLVIGTGKKITLECSQTMGHDKMYWYQQDPGMELHLIHYSYGVNSTEKGDLSSESTVSRIRTEHFPLTLESARPSHTSQYLCASSEAVGPDEKLFFGSGTQLSVL.

The V gene is TRBV18, the J gene TRBJ2-7, with D perhaps matching TRBD2 (6 bases). The germline V gene has CDR1 KGHSH and CDR2 LQKENI. The CDR3 is made up of 17 amino acids. V shed 4 bases and J shed 7 bases, with 26 bases lying between them. The CDR3 DNA reads as TGTGCCAGCTCACTCACCATCACAGCTGGAGCGGGTGGGGAGCAGTACTTC. Protein product: CASSLTITAGAGGEQYF.

This sequence joins TRBV6-1 and TRBJ1-4; the match to TRBD1 covers 12 bases. The CDR3 length is 15 residues. Unmatched junction bases numbered 9, after V lost 9 bases and J lost 7 bases. Germline V gene sequence: CDR1 MNHNS, CDR2 SASEGT. This chain's CDR3 is CASSGQGALGEKLFF. The CDR3 nucleotides read TGTGCCAGTTCGGGACAGGGGGCATTGGGTGAAAAACTGTTTTTT.

The genes are TRBV6-1 and TRBJ2-5; a possible D gene is TRBD1 (5 bases). The germline V gene encodes CDR1 MNHNS and CDR2 SASEGT. Trimming cost V 3 bases and J 5 bases, with 16 bases left between them. The CDR3 consists of 15 residues. The CDR3 loop is CASSERRARWETQYF. The CDR3 DNA sequence: TGTGCCAGCAGTGAGCGCAGGGCCCGCTGGGAGACCCAGTACTTC.

The chain carries TRBV19 and TRBJ1-4; perhaps TRBD1 as D (5 bases). Trimming left V 3 bases short and J 7 bases short, with 12 bases between. Germline V lookup: CDR1 LNHDA, CDR2 SQIVND (reference sequence). This CDR3 is 14 amino acids long. CDR3 residues: CASSIGGVGEKLFF. Written as DNA, the CDR3 is TGTGCCAGTAGTATCGGGGGGGTAGGTGAAAAACTGTTTTTT.

V and J are TRBV5-1 and TRBJ2-5; D possibly corresponds to TRBD1 (8 bases). The CDR3 is made up of 17 amino acids. Per the germline V gene, CDR1 is SGHRS and CDR2 is YFSETQ. The germline V and J ends were trimmed by 1 base and 0 bases, with 16 bases remaining between them. CDR3 protein: CASSLRGDRLDQETQYF. The CDR3 DNA is TGCGCCAGCAGCTTGCGGGGGGACAGGCTTGACCAAGAGACCCAGTACTTC.

This clone was counted a few times. This chain uses TRBV19 with TRBJ1-2; D remains unclear. Per germline, CDR1 LNHDA and CDR2 SQIVND (reference sequence). V dropped 1 base and J dropped 5 bases, with 14 bases sitting between them. The CDR3 sequence is 15 residues long. CDR3 region: CASSIGPGGVYGYTF. CDR3 in DNA: TGTGCCAGTAGTATAGGGCCCGGAGGAGTTTATGGCTACACCTTC.